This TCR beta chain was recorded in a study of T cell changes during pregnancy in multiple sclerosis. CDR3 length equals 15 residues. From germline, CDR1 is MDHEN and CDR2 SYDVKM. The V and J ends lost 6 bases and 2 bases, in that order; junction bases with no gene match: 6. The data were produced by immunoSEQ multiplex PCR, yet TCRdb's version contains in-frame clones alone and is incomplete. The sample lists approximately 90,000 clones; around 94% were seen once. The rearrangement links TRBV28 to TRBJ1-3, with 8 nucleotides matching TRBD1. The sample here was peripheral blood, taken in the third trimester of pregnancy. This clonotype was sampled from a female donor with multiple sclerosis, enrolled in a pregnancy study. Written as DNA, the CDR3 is TGTGCCAGCAGGCCAGGGGGCCTTGCTGGAAACACCATATATTTT. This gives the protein CASRPGGLAGNTIYF.